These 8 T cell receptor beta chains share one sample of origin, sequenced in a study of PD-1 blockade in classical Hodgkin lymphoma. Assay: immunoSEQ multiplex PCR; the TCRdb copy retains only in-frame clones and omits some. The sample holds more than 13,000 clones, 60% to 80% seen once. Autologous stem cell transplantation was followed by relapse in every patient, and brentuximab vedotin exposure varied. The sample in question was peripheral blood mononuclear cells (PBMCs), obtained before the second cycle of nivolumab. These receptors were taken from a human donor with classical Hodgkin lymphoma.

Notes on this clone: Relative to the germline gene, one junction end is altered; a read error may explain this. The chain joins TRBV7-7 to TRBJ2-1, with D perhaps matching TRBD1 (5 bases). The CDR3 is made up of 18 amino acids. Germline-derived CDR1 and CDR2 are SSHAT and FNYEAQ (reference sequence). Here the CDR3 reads CASSFGEAKPNRSNEQFF. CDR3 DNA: TGTGCTAGCAGCTTCGGCGAGGCGAAACCCAACAGGAGCAATGAGCAGTTCTTC.

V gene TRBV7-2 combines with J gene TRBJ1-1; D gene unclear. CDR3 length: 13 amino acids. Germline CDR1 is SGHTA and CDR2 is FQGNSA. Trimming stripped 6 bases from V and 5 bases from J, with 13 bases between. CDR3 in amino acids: CASSLQLYTEAFF. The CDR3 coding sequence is TGTGCCAGCAGTCTTCAACTGTATACTGAAGCTTTCTTT.

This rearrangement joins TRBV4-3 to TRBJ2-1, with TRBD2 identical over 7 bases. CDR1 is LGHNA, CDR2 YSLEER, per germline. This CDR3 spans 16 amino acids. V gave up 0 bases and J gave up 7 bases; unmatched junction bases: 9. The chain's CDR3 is CASSQDLSGVWNEQFF. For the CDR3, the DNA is TGCGCCAGCAGCCAAGATTTGAGCGGGGTTTGGAATGAGCAGTTCTTC.

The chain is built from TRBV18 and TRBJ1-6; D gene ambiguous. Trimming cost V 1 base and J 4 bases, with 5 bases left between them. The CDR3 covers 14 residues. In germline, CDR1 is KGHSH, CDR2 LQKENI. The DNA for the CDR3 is TGTGCCAGCTCACCACGGGAATATAATTCACCCCTCCACTTT. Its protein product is CASSPREYNSPLHF. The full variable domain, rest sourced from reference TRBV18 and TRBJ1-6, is NAGVMQNPRHLVRRRGQEARLRCSPMKGHSHVYWYRQLPEEGLKFMVYLQKENIIDESGMPKERFSAEFPKEGPSILRIQQVVRGDSAAYFCASSPREYNSPLHFGNGTRLTVT.

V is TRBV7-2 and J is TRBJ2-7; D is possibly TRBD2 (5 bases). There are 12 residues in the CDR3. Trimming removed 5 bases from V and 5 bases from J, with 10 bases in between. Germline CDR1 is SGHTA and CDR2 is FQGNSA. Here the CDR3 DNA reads TGTGCCAGCAGCCGGGGTTTGGACGAGCAGTACTTC. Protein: CASSRGLDEQYF.

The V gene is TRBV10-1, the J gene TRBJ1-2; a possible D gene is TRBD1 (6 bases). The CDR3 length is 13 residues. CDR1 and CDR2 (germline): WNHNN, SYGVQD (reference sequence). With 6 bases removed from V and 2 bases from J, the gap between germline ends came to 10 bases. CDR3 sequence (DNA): TGCGCCAGCAGCCCTGACAGGAACTATGGCTACACCTTC. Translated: CASSPDRNYGYTF.

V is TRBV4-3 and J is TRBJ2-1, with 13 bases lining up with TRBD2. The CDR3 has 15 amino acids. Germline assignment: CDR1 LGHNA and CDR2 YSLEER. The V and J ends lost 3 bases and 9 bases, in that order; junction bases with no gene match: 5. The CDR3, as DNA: TGCGCCAGCAGCCACGAACTAGCGGGGGGGAGTGAGCAGTTCTTC. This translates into CASSHELAGGSEQFF.

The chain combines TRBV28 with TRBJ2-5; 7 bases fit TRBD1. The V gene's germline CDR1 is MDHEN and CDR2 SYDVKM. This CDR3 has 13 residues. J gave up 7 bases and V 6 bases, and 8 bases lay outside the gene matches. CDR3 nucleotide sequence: TGTGCCAGCAGCTCGCAGGGGGTCTGGACCCAGTACTTC. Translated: CASSSQGVWTQYF.